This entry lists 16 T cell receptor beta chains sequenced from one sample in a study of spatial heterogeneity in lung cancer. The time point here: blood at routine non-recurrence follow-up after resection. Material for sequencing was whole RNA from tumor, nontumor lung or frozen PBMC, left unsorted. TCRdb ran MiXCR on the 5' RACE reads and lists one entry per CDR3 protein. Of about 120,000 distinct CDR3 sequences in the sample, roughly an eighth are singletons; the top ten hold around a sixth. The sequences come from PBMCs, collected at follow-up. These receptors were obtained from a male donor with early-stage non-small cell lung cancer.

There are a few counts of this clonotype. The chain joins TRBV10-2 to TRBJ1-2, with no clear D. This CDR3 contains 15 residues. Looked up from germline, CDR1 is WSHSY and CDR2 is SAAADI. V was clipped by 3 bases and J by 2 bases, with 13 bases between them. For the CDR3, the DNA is TGCGCCAGCAGTGAATTCACCGTCCAGAACTATGGCTACACCTTC. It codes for CASSEFTVQNYGYTF.

The CDR3 DNA is TGTGCCAGCAGGTCTAACACCGGGGAGCTGTTTTTT. Translation: CASRSNTGELFF. The chain is built from TRBV5-6 and TRBJ2-2; no reliable D call. Trimming stripped 5 bases from V and 2 bases from J, with 4 bases between. Germline V lookup: CDR1 SGHDT, CDR2 YYEEEE. The CDR3 is 12 residues long.

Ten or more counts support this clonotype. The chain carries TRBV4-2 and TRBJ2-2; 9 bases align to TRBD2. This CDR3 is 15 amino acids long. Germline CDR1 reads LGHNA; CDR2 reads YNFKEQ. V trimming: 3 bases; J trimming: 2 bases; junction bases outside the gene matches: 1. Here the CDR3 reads CASSQGLANTGELFF. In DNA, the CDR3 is TGTGCCAGCAGCCAGGGACTAGCTAACACCGGGGAGCTGTTTTTT.

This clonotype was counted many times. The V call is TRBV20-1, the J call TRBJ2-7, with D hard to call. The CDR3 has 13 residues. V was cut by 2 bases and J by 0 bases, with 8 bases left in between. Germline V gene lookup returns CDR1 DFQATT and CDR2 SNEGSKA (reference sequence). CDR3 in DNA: TGCAGTGCTAGATTGGGTATCTCCTACGAGCAGTACTTC. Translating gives CSARLGISYEQYF.

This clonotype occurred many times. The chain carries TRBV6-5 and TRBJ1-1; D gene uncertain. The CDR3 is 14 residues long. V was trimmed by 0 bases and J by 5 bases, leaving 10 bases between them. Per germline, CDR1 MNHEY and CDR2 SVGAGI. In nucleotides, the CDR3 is TGTGCCAGCAGTTACTCGAACACGCAAACTGAAGCTTTCTTT. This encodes CASSYSNTQTEAFF.

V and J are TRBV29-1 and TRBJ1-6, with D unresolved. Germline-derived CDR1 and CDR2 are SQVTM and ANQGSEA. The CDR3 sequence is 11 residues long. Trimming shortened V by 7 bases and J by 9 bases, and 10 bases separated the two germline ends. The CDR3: CSDEVGSPLHF. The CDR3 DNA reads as TGCAGCGACGAAGTCGGTTCACCCCTCCACTTT. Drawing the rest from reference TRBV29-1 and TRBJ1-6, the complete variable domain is SAVISQKPSRDICQRGTSLTIQCQVDSQVTMMFWYRQQPGQSLTLIATANQGSEATYESGFVIDKFPISRPNLTFSTLTVSNMSPEDSSIYLCSDEVGSPLHFGNGTRLTVT.

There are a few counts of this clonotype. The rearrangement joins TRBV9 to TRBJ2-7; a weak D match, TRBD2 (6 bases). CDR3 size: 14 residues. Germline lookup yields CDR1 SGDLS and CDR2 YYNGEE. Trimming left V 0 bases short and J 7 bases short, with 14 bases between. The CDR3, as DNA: TGTGCCAGCAGCGTAGACGTAGTTGGAGGGGAGCAGTACTTC. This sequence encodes CASSVDVVGGEQYF.

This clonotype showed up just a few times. CDR3 DNA sequence: TGTGCCAGCAGTTACGACAGGGGGGGTCCTTCCGAGACCCAGTACTTC. It encodes CASSYDRGGPSETQYF. The chain recombines TRBV6-6 with TRBJ2-5; TRBD1 matches 9 bases. Germline loops: CDR1 MNHNY, CDR2 SVGAGI (reference sequence). V shed 2 bases, J shed 5 bases, and the junction held 9 bases outside the gene matches. This CDR3 has 16 amino acids.

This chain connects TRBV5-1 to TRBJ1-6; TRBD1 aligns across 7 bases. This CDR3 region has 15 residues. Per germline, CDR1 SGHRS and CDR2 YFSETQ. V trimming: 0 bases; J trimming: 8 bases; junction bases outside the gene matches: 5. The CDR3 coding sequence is TGCGCCAGCAGCTTGGGAGGGGGCGCTGATTCACCCCTCCACTTT. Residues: CASSLGGGADSPLHF.

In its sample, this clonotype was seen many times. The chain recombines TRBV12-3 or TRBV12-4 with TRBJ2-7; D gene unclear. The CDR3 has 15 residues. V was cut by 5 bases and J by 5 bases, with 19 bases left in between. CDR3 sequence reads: CASSPTLGYSHEQYF. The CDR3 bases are TGTGCCAGCAGTCCGACTTTAGGGTATTCCCACGAGCAGTACTTC.

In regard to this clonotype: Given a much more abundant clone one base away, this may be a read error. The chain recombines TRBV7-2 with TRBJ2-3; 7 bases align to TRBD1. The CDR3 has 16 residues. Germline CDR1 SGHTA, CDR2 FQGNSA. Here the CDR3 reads CASSGSSTIGTDTRYF. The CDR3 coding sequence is TGTGCCAGCAGCGGCTCTAGCACGATAGGGACAGATACGCGGTATTTT.

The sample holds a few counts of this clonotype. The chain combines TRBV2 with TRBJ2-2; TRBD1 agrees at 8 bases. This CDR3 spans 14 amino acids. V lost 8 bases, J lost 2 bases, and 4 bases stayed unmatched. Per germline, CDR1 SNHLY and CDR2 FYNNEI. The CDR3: CASEGQGNTGELFF. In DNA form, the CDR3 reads TGTGCCAGCGAAGGACAGGGTAACACCGGGGAGCTGTTTTTT.

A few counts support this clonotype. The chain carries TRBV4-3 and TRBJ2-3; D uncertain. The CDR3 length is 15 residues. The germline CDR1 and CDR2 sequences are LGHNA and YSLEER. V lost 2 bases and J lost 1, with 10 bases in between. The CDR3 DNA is TGCGCCAGCAGCCAATCTATGACACGCACAGATACGCAGTATTTT. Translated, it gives CASSQSMTRTDTQYF.

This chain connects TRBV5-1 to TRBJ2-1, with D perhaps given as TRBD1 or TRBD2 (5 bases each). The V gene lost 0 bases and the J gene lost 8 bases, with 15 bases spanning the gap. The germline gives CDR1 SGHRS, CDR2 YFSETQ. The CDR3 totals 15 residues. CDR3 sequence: CASSLEGRSLDEQFF. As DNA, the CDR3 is TGCGCCAGCAGCTTGGAGGGACGGTCTTTAGATGAGCAGTTCTTC.

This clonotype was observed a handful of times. The CDR3 loop is CASSMTGDFNTEAFF. For the CDR3, the DNA is TGCGCCAGCAGCATGACAGGGGATTTTAACACTGAAGCTTTCTTT. The V and J genes are TRBV5-1 and TRBJ1-1; the match to TRBD1 covers 8 bases. Germline loops: CDR1 SGHRS, CDR2 YFSETQ. The length of the CDR3 is 15 residues. V shed 4 bases, J shed 2 bases, and the junction held 7 bases outside the gene matches.

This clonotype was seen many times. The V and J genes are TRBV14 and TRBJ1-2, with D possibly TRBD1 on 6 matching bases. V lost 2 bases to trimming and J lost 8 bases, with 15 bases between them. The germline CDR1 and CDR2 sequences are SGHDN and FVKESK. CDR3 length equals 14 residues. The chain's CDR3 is CASSQFGRGDGYTF. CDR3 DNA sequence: TGTGCCAGCAGCCAATTCGGCAGGGGTGACGGCTACACCTTC.